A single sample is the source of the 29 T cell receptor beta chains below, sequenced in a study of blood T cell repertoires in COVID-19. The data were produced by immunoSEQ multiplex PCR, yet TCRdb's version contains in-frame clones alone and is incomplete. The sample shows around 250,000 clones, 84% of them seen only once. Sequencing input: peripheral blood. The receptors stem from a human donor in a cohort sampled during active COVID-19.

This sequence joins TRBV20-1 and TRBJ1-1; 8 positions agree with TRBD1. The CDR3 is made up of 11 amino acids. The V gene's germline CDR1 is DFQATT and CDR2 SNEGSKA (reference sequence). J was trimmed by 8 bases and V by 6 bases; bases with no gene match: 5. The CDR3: CSATGQVEAFF. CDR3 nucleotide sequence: TGCAGTGCCACGGGACAGGTAGAAGCTTTCTTT.

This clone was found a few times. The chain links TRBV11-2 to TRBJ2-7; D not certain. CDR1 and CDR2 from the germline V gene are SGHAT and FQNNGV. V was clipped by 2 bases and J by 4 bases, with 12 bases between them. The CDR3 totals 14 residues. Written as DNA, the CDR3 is TGTGCCAGCAGCTTATCCAGTACCAATTACGAGCAGTACTTC. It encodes CASSLSSTNYEQYF.

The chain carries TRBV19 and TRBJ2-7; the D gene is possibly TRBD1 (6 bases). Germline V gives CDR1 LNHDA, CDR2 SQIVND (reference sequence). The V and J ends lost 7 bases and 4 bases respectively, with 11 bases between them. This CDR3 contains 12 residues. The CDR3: CASKRQGYEQYF. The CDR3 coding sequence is TGTGCCAGTAAAAGGCAGGGGTACGAGCAGTACTTC. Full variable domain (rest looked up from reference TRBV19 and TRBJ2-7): DGGITQSPKYLFRKEGQNVTLSCEQNLNHDAMYWYRQDPGQGLRLIYYSQIVNDFQKGDIAEGYSVSREKKESFPLTVTSAQKNPTAFYLCASKRQGYEQYFGPGTRLTVT.

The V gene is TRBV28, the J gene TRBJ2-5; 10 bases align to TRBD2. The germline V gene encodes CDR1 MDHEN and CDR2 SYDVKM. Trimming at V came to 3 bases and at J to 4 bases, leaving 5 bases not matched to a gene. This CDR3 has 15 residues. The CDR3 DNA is TGTGCCAGCAGTTTTTCCCGGACTAGCGGAGAGACCCAGTACTTC. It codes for CASSFSRTSGETQYF.

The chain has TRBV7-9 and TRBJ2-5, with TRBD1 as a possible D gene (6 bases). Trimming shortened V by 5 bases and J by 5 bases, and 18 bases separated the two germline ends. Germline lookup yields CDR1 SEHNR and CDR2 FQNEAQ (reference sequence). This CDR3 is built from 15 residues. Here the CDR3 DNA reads TGTGCCAGCAGCCAGGCCCGAGCAGGGGAGGAGACCCAGTACTTC. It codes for CASSQARAGEETQYF.

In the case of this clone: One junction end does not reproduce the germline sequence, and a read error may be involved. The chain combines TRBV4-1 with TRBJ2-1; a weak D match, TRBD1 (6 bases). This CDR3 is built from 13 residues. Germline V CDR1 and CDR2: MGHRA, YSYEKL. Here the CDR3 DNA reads TGCGCCAGCAGCCCACCCCGGGACAAAGAGCAGTTCTTC. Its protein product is CASSPPRDKEQFF.

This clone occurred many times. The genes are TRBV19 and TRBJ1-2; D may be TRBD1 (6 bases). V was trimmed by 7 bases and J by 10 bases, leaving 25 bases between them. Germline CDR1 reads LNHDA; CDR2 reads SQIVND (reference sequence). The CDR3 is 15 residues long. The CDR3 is CASTARGGAQADYTF. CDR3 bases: TGTGCCAGTACCGCAAGGGGGGGGGCGCAGGCCGACTACACCTTC.

This CDR3 is CASSQGPATGPYQETQYF. CDR3 bases: TGTGCCAGCAGCCAAGGACCCGCGACAGGGCCGTACCAAGAGACCCAGTACTTC. The chain couples TRBV3-1 (or the pseudogene TRBV3-2) to TRBJ2-5; TRBD1 matches 7 bases. The CDR3 covers 18 residues. The trim removed 1 base at V and 0 bases at J, leaving 11 bases unmatched. Germline V gives CDR1 LGHDT, CDR2 YNNKEL (reference sequence).

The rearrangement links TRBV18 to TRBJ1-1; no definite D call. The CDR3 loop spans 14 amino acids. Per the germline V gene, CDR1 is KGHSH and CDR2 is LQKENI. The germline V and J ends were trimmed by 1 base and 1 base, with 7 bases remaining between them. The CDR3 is CASSPQSGNTEAFF. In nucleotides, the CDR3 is TGTGCCAGCTCACCACAATCAGGGAACACTGAAGCTTTCTTT.

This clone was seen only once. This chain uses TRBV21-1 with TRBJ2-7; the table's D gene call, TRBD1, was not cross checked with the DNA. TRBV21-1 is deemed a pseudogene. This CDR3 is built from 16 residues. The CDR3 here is CASSATTGGRIYEQYF. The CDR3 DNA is TGTGCCAGCAGCGCTACAACAGGGGGCAGGATCTACGAGCAGTACTTC.

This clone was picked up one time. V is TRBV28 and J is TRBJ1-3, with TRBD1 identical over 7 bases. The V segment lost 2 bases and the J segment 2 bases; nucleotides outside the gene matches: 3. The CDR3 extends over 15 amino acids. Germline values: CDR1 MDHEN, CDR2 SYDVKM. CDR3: CASSLVRGPGNTIYF. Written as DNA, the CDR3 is TGTGCCAGCAGTTTAGTAAGGGGGCCTGGAAACACCATATATTTT.

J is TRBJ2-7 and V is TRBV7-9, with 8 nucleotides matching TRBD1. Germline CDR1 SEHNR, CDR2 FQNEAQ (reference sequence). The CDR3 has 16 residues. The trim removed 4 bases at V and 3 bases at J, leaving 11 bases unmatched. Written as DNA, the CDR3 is TGTGCCAGCAGCTCGTCTACAGGGGGTTTACGCTACGAGCAGTACTTC. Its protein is CASSSSTGGLRYEQYF.

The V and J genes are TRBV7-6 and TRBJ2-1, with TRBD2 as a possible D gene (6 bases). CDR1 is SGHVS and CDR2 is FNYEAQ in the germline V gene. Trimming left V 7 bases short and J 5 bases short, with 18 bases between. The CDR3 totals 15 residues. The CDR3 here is CASTPGAGPNNEQFF. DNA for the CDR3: TGTGCCAGCACCCCAGGTGCGGGGCCCAACAATGAGCAGTTCTTC.

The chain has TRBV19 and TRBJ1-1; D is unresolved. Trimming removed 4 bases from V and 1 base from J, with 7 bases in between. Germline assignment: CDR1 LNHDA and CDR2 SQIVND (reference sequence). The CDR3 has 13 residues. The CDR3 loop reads CASSTSRNTEAFF. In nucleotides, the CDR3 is TGTGCCAGTAGTACTTCGAGGAACACTGAAGCTTTCTTT.

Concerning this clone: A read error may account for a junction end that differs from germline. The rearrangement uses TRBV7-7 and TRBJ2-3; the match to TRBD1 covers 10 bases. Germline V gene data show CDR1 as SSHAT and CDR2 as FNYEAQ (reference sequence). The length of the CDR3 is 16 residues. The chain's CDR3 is CASSLTRTGGTDTQYF. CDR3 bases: TGTGCTAGCAGCTTAACTCGGACAGGGGGTACAGATACGCAGTATTTT.

CDR3 DNA sequence: TGTGCCAGCAGTGGTGGGACAGGACGCACAGATACGCAGTATTTT. Translating it yields CASSGGTGRTDTQYF. The chain couples TRBV25-1 to TRBJ2-3, with 8 bases that match TRBD1. CDR1 and CDR2 from the germline V gene are MGHDK and SYGVNS. The V and J ends lost 4 bases and 1 base, in that order; junction bases with no gene match: 4. This CDR3 is built from 15 residues.

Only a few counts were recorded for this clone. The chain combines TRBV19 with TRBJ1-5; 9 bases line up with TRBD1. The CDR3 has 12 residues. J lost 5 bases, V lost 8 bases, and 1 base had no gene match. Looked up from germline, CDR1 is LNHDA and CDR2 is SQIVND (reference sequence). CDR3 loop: CASGQGYQPQHF. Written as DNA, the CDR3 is TGTGCCAGTGGACAGGGGTATCAGCCCCAGCATTTT.

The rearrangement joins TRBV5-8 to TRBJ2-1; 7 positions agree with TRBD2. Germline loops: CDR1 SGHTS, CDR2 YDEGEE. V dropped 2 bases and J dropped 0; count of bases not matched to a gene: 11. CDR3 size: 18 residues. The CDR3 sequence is CASSLGLAESSSYNEQFF. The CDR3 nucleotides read TGTGCCAGCAGCTTAGGCCTAGCGGAATCTAGCTCCTACAATGAGCAGTTCTTC.

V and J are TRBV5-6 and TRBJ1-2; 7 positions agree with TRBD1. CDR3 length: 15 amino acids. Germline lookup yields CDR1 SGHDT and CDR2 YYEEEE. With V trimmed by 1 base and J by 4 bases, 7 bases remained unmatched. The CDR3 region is CASSLNTGDGYGYTF. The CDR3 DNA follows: TGTGCCAGCAGCTTGAATACAGGGGATGGCTATGGCTACACCTTC.

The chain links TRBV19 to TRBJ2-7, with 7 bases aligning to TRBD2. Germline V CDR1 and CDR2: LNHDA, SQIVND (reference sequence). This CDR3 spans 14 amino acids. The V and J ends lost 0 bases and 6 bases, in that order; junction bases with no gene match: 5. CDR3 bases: TGTGCCAGTAGTATAGAGGGAGGGCGGTTCGAGCAGTACTTC. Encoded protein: CASSIEGGRFEQYF.

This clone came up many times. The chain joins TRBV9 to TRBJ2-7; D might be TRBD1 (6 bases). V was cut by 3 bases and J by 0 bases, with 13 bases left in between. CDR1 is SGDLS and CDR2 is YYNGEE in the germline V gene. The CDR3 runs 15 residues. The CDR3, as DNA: TGTGCCAGCAGCGCCGGACAGAAACCCTCCTACGAGCAGTACTTC. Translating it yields CASSAGQKPSYEQYF.

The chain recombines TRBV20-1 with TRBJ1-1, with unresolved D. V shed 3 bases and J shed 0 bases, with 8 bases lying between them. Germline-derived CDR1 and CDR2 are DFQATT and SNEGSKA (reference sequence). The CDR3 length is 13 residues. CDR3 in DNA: TGCAGTGCTAGTGATCCGGTGAACACTGAAGCTTTCTTT. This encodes CSASDPVNTEAFF.

CDR3: CASSFSGTQYF. The CDR3, as DNA: TGTGCCAGCAGTTTTTCGGGGACCCAGTACTTC. The rearrangement joins TRBV28 to TRBJ2-5; D unresolved. V shed 3 bases and J shed 7 bases, with 6 bases lying between them. Germline values: CDR1 MDHEN, CDR2 SYDVKM. The CDR3 spans 11 residues.

The chain's CDR3 is CASGPGSYGYTF. The CDR3 DNA is TGTGCCAGTGGCCCAGGAAGCTATGGCTACACCTTC. V gene TRBV19 combines with J gene TRBJ1-2; the D is unclear. This CDR3 has 12 residues. CDR1 LNHDA and CDR2 SQIVND come from the germline V gene (reference sequence). Trimming pared 8 bases from V and 4 bases from J, leaving 11 bases between. Drawing the rest from reference TRBV19 and TRBJ1-2, the complete variable domain is DGGITQSPKYLFRKEGQNVTLSCEQNLNHDAMYWYRQDPGQGLRLIYYSQIVNDFQKGDIAEGYSVSREKKESFPLTVTSAQKNPTAFYLCASGPGSYGYTFGSGTRLTVV.

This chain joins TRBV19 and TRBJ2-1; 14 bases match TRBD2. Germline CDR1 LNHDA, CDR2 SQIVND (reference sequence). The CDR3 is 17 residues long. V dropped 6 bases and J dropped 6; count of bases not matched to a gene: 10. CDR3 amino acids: CASSRSEGLAGVNEQFF. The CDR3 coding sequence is TGTGCCAGTAGCCGTAGCGAGGGACTAGCGGGAGTCAATGAGCAGTTCTTC.

The CDR3 protein is CAIPFFGGNGNHEQYF. For the CDR3, the DNA is TGTGCCATCCCCTTCTTTGGGGGGAACGGAAATCACGAGCAGTACTTC. The chain employs TRBV7-9 and TRBJ2-7; perhaps TRBD2 as D (6 bases). Trimming pared 10 bases from V and 5 bases from J, leaving 27 bases between. This CDR3 is 16 amino acids long. Looked up from germline, CDR1 is SEHNR and CDR2 is FQNEAQ (reference sequence). Drawing the rest from reference TRBV7-9 and TRBJ2-7, the complete variable domain is DTGVSQNPRHKITKRGQNVTFRCDPISEHNRLYWYRQTLGQGPEFLTYFQNEAQLEKSRLLSDRFSAERPKGSFSTLEIQRTEQGDSAMYLCAIPFFGGNGNHEQYFGPGTRLTVT.

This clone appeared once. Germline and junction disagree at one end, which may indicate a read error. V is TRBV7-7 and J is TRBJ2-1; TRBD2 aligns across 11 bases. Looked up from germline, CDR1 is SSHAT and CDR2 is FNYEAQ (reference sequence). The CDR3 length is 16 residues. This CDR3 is CASSSQIAGGGNEQFF. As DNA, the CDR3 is TGTGCTAGCAGCTCACAAATAGCGGGAGGGGGCAATGAGCAGTTCTTC.

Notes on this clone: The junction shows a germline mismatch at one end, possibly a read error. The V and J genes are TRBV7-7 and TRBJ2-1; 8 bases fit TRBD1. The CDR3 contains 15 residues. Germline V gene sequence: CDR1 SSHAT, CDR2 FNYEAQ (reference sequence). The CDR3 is CASSSTLDRANEQFF. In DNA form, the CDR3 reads TGTGCTAGCAGCTCAACCCTGGACAGGGCTAATGAGCAGTTCTTC. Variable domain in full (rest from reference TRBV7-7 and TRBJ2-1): GAGVSQSPRYKVTKRGQDVTLRCDPISSHATLYWYQQALGQGPEFLTYFNYEAQPDKSGLPSDRFSAERPEGSISTLTIQRTEQRDSAMYRCASSSTLDRANEQFFGPGTRLTVL.

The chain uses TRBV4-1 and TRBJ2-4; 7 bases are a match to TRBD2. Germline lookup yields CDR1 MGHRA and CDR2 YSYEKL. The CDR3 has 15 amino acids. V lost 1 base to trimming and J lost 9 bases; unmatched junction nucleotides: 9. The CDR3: CASSQGTSSLGIQYF. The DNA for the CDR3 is TGCGCCAGCAGCCAAGGGACTAGTTCCCTCGGCATTCAGTACTTC.